This entry lists 16 T cell receptor beta chains sequenced from one sample in a study of human T cells and chemical hapten exposure. One entry per CDR3 protein, called by TCRdb with MiXCR from the RACE reads. Among about 110,000 distinct CDR3 sequences listed, about 12% were seen once. This sample's time point: pre-sensitization, week 0. Treatment reported: therapeutic diphenylcyclopropenone sensitization with weekly scalp DPC. Here the sequenced sample was whole blood, taken in connection with sensitization to the hapten diphenylcyclopropenone (DPC). These receptors originate from a woman in her forties or fifties with alopecia areata. Some clones in this sample may be carry-over from other donors' samples.

This clonotype has a count of ten or more. The J gene is TRBJ1-5, the V gene TRBV7-8; D possibly corresponds to TRBD1 (6 bases). The CDR3 loop spans 15 amino acids. Germline-derived CDR1 and CDR2 are SGHVS and FQNEAQ. Trimming stripped 1 base from V and 5 bases from J, with 12 bases between. CDR3 DNA sequence: TGTGCCAGCAGCTTAGGGGGGCAGGGAGATCAGCCCCAGCATTTT. It encodes CASSLGGQGDQPQHF.

V gene TRBV10-3 combines with J gene TRBJ2-2; TRBD2 matches 9 bases. The CDR3 contains 18 residues. With 3 bases clipped from V and 0 bases from J, the junction kept 8 bases outside the gene matches. Germline CDR1 is ENHRY and CDR2 is SYGVKD. The CDR3 bases are TGTGCCATCAGTGAAAGGCTAGCGGGAAGCCCGAACACCGGGGAGCTGTTTTTT. As protein: CAISERLAGSPNTGELFF.

This clonotype has at least ten counts. This chain joins TRBV2 and TRBJ2-2; D unclear. The V gene's germline CDR1 is SNHLY and CDR2 FYNNEI. V lost 3 bases and J 1 base, leaving 3 bases between the germline ends. The CDR3 spans 13 residues. The CDR3, as DNA: TGTGCCAGCAGTGAGGAGAACACCGGGGAGCTGTTTTTT. It codes for CASSEENTGELFF. Supplemented by reference TRBV2 and TRBJ2-2, the full variable domain reads EPEVTQTPSHQVTQMGQEVILRCVPISNHLYFYWYRQILGQKVEFLVSFYNNEISEKSEIFDDQFSVERPDGSNFTLKIRSTKLEDSAMYFCASSEENTGELFFGEGSRLTVL.

The rearrangement links TRBV20-1 to TRBJ2-1; a weak D match, TRBD1 (5 bases). CDR3 length equals 15 residues. The germline gives CDR1 DFQATT, CDR2 SNEGSKA (reference sequence). V lost 6 bases and J lost 3, with 18 bases in between. In DNA, the CDR3 is TGCAGTGCATACAGGTCCCCCAACAACTACAATGAGCAGTTCTTC. Translating gives CSAYRSPNNYNEQFF.

This clonotype was counted at least ten times. The V call is TRBV29-1, the J call TRBJ2-1; D unclear. Germline CDR1 is SQVTM and CDR2 is ANQGSEA. Trimming pared 6 bases from V and 12 bases from J, leaving 18 bases between. This CDR3 has 12 residues. CDR3 region: CSVELSRVGQFF. The CDR3 DNA sequence: TGCAGCGTCGAACTCAGCCGAGTGGGGCAGTTCTTC.

This clonotype was found a few times. A read error may account for a junction end that differs from germline. The chain carries TRBV3-1 and TRBJ2-1, with D uncertain. The CDR3 length is 14 residues. Germline values: CDR1 LGHDT, CDR2 YNNKEL (reference sequence). CDR3 in amino acids: CASSQGHLNNELFF. The CDR3 nucleotides are TGTGCCAGCAGCCAAGGTCACTTAAACAATGAGCTGTTCTTC.

This clonotype was counted ten times or more. The V and J genes are TRBV6-2 or TRBV6-3 and TRBJ2-3; D is possibly TRBD2 (6 bases). The V end was cut by 2 bases, the J end by 6 bases, with 12 bases between. CDR1 is MNHEY, CDR2 SVGEGT, per germline. The CDR3 extends over 14 amino acids. The CDR3 loop reads CASSYVGGWDTQYF. CDR3 nucleotide sequence: TGTGCCAGCAGTTACGTCGGGGGATGGGATACGCAGTATTTT.

This clonotype turned up a few times. The rearrangement uses TRBV18 and TRBJ2-7; D remains ambiguous. Germline CDR1 reads KGHSH; CDR2 reads LQKENI. The ends were cut back, 2 bases at V and 3 bases at J, with 11 bases in the middle. CDR3 length: 14 residues. CDR3 residues: CASSPSSSVYEQYF. DNA of the CDR3: TGTGCCAGCTCACCATCCAGCTCAGTCTACGAGCAGTACTTC.

Ten or more counts support this clonotype. The chain is built from TRBV12-3 or TRBV12-4 and TRBJ2-3; possible D gene TRBD1, 6 bases. The CDR3 has 14 residues. V dropped 3 bases and J dropped 7 bases, with 14 bases sitting between them. CDR3 nucleotide sequence: TGTGCCAGCAGTTTTGGGGGCCTCGCAAATACGCAGTATTTT. It specifies CASSFGGLANTQYF.

This clonotype was seen only a few times. The genes are TRBV11-2 and TRBJ2-7, with D perhaps TRBD1 (6 bases). The CDR3 sequence is 11 residues long. Trimming took 8 bases from V and 5 from J, leaving 10 bases between them. Germline V gene lookup returns CDR1 SGHAT and CDR2 FQNNGV. In DNA, the CDR3 is TGTGCCAGCCTACAGGGTCACGAGCAGTACTTC. Translation: CASLQGHEQYF.

The chain links TRBV5-1 to TRBJ1-2; D is undetermined. In germline, CDR1 is SGHRS, CDR2 YFSETQ. Trimming pared 0 bases from V and 8 bases from J, leaving 14 bases between. The CDR3 is 14 residues long. The CDR3 region is CASSLGRVASGYTF. CDR3 coding DNA: TGCGCCAGCAGCTTGGGTCGGGTTGCCAGCGGCTACACCTTC. The whole variable domain, filled in from reference TRBV5-1 and TRBJ1-2, reads KAGVTQTPRYLIKTRGQQVTLSCSPISGHRSVSWYQQTPGQGLQFLFEYFSETQRNKGNFPGRFSGRQFSNSRSEMNVSTLELGDSALYLCASSLGRVASGYTFGSGTRLTVV.

The rearrangement links TRBV18 to TRBJ1-5; 10 bases align to TRBD1. This CDR3 is 14 amino acids long. The V gene's germline CDR1 is KGHSH and CDR2 LQKENI. With V trimmed by 5 bases and J by 5 bases, 3 bases remained unmatched. CDR3 DNA sequence: TGTGCCAGCTCAGTGACAGGGGGCGATCAGCCCCAGCATTTT. It translates to CASSVTGGDQPQHF.

This clonotype was seen a few times. This rearrangement joins TRBV20-1 to TRBJ2-3; 8 nucleotides line up with TRBD1. Losses at the gene ends were 4 bases for V and 0 bases for J; bases not matched to a gene: 3. This CDR3 has 14 amino acids. Germline-derived CDR1 and CDR2 are DFQATT and SNEGSKA (reference sequence). CDR3 DNA: TGCAGTGCTAAGACAGGGGAAAGCACAGATACGCAGTATTTT. It codes for CSAKTGESTDTQYF.

The chain uses TRBV28 and TRBJ2-3; D is perhaps TRBD2 (6 bases). This CDR3 comprises 15 residues. The V end lost 5 bases, the J end lost 0 bases, and 12 bases lay between the germline ends. Germline CDR1 reads MDHEN; CDR2 reads SYDVKM. The CDR3 here is CASSPTGLSTDTQYF. In DNA form, the CDR3 reads TGTGCCAGCAGTCCTACGGGACTCAGCACAGATACGCAGTATTTT. Based on the CDR3 plus reference TRBV28 and TRBJ2-3, the full variable domain is DVKVTQSSRYLVKRTGEKVFLECVQDMDHENMFWYRQDPGLGLRLIYFSYDVKMKEKGDIPEGYSVSREKKERFSLILESASTNQTSMYLCASSPTGLSTDTQYFGPGTRLTVL.

The genes are TRBV29-1 and TRBJ1-1; 9 positions match TRBD1. This CDR3 spans 12 amino acids. Germline V gene sequence: CDR1 SQVTM, CDR2 ANQGSEA. Trimming removed 2 bases from V and 13 bases from J; junction bases left unmatched: 8. CDR3 sequence (DNA): TGCAGCGTTGAAAGGATGGGACAGGGCGGTTTCTTT. This codes for CSVERMGQGGFF.

Many counts were recorded for this clonotype. V usage is TRBV18 and J usage is TRBJ1-6; maybe TRBD1 (5 bases). The V end lost 6 bases, the J end lost 4 bases, and 10 bases lay between the germline ends. The CDR3 has 14 amino acids. Germline assignment: CDR1 KGHSH and CDR2 LQKENI. The chain's CDR3 is CASSPGRYNSPLHF. CDR3 in DNA: TGTGCCAGCTCCCCGGGACGGTATAATTCACCCCTCCACTTT. The full variable domain, with the rest looked up from reference TRBV18 and TRBJ1-6, is NAGVMQNPRHLVRRRGQEARLRCSPMKGHSHVYWYRQLPEEGLKFMVYLQKENIIDESGMPKERFSAEFPKEGPSILRIQQVVRGDSAAYFCASSPGRYNSPLHFGNGTRLTVT.